The TCR beta chain under discussion was sequenced for a study of blood T cell repertoires in COVID-19 (dated by TCRdb to between 2020 and 2021). For the wider study: Samples from collaborators originated in the United States, Italy and Spain and spanned both the acute and convalescent phases of COVID-19. The material from the prospective study consisted of cDNA or gDNA derived from T cells, B-cell-depleted T cells, or PBMCs. Deeply sampled blood TCRbeta repertoires from subjects exposed to, actively infected with, or recovered from COVID-19 were included in the dataset. The repertoires were released in a freely available public database meant as a resource for research on the immune response to SARS-CoV-2. The samples were drawn from two sources: the first 160 participants of the ongoing ImmuneRACE study, and 1,200 or so subjects contributed by 6 global collaborators. Nearly every sample came with metadata listing a de-identified subject ID, COVID-19 status, age in years and sex. Where HLA class I and class II types were available, the types were taken from metadata supplied by the sample provider, not from assay-based typing. Summary of the overall study and its limitations: How much clinical and demographic metadata was included differed by source and by participant, and the metadata was provided uncurated.

TCRbeta CDR3 regions were amplified from genomic DNA using the immunoSEQ Assay, a bias-controlled multiplex PCR. Under the source paper's analysis protocol: The number of nucleated cells in each sample was estimated from the amplification of reference gene primers within the assay. To quantify the absolute abundance of each unique TCRbeta CDR3 rearrangement, sequence reads were collapsed and filtered. For each sample, productive Simpson clonality was calculated by taking the square root of Simpson's diversity index across productive rearrangements. TCRdb carries this immuneACCESS record with in-frame sequences only. Its versions omit some clonotypes, under half of them owing to an unresolved V gene in the studies checked, with the rest unexplained. From that table come the V and J calls and clone size; the DNA was used to work out D and trimming. This sample comprises about 240,000 clones, approximately 80% of them detected only once. The ten largest clones capture around 2% of the sample.

Samples from volunteer blood donors who had recovered from COVID-19 were contributed by a second Seattle source. Collaborating institutions collected whole blood in K2EDTA tubes following their own protocols. For TCRbeta analysis, collaborator samples were shipped as frozen whole blood, as isolated PBMCs, or as DNA extracted from either sample type. About this clone: Its antigen is still unknown. The input lacks base qualities; no much larger clone sits a single base away.

The sequenced sample was peripheral blood. This receptor was obtained from a man aged 25 to 45 who had recovered from COVID-19.

The CDR3 protein is CASSQGDSYTDTQYF. The DNA is as follows: TGTGCCAGCAGCCAGGGGGACAGTTACACAGATACGCAGTATTTT. This chain is built from TRBV4-2 and TRBJ2-3, with TRBD1 identical over 7 junction bases. Counted from cysteine to phenylalanine, this CDR3 has 15 amino acids. The only DNA kept is the CDR3, 45 bases in frame from the first base. Trimming leaves V shorter by 3 bases and J shorter by 2 bases, with the junction holding 5 bases beyond the gene matches. In the germline V gene, CDR1 corresponds to LGHNA and CDR2 to YNFKEQ.